These T cell receptor beta chains were read from a single sample in a study of blood T cell repertoires in COVID-19. Sequenced by immunoSEQ multiplex PCR; TCRdb stores in-frame clones only, minus some. This table holds some 150,000 clones, about 84% found once. What was sequenced was peripheral blood. The receptors here all came from a woman between 45 and 65 years old with acute or convalescent COVID-19. Each CDR3 is given with its conserved first and last residue. A D gene is named only where the DNA matches it firmly. Clone size appears in some rows only: once, few, many, or a class for an expanded clone.

j_call | d_call | clone_size | v_call | cdr3_aa | cdr3_nt
TRBJ1-1 | TRBD1 | few | TRBV29-1 | CSATQGTVNTEAFF | TGCAGCGCTACTCAGGGGACAGTGAACACTGAAGCTTTCTTT
TRBJ1-1 | TRBD1 | . | TRBV5-6 | CASMLTGGTGTEAFF | TGTGCCAGCATGCTGACAGGGGGCACGGGGACTGAAGCTTTCTTT
TRBJ2-5 | TRBD2 | . | TRBV18 | CASSPGRKETQYF | TGTGCCAGCTCACCCGGGAGGAAAGAGACCCAGTACTTC
TRBJ2-5 | . | few | TRBV28 | CASSMIQGGIAGKTQYF | TGTGCCAGCAGCATGATCCAGGGGGGAATAGCCGGGAAGACCCAGTACTTC
TRBJ1-4 | . | . | TRBV3-1/TRBV3-2 | CASSKQENEKLFF | TGTGCCAGCAGCAAACAGGAGAATGAAAAACTGTTTTTT
TRBJ1-1 | . | . | TRBV29-1 | CSVDGGWTEAFF | TGCAGCGTTGACGGGGGATGGACTGAAGCTTTCTTT
TRBJ2-3 | . | . | TRBV6-2/TRBV6-3 | CASSYSILTSTDTQYF | TGTGCCAGCAGTTATTCGATACTAACTAGCACAGATACGCAGTATTTT
TRBJ2-7 | . | few | TRBV4-3 | CASSQGQKSYEQYF | TGCGCCAGCAGCCAAGGACAGAAGTCCTACGAGCAGTACTTC
TRBJ2-1 | TRBD1 | . | TRBV5-1 | CASSWGQDYNEQFF | TGCGCCAGCAGCTGGGGACAGGACTACAATGAGCAGTTCTTC
TRBJ2-2 | TRBD1 | . | TRBV9 | CASSVVYGTGGKGELFF | TGTGCCAGCAGCGTAGTTTATGGGACAGGGGGCAAGGGGGAGCTGTTTTTT